A selection of T cell receptor beta chains follows, all from one sample in a study of T cell repertoires in cytomegalovirus infection. Each CDR3 protein gets one entry after TCRdb re-called the reads with MiXCR. The table shows about 920,000 distinct CDR3 sequences, with roughly 30% occurring only once. No antigen has been assigned to these receptors. The sequencing used cultured CD8+ T cells from PBMCs, collected from culture after CMV antigen stimulation. These receptor sequences come from a human donor in good health (CMV status not recorded). Some clones in this sample may be carry-over from other donors' samples. CDR3s include the opening cysteine and the closing phenylalanine or tryptophan. Clone size is stated in some rows and not others, as once, few, many or a class when expanded.

abundance,v_gene,j_gene,CDR3aa
few,TRBV19,TRBJ2-1,CASRERGDNYNEQFF
-,TRBV28,TRBJ1-1,CASSLWGETGNPEAFF
-,TRBV11-1,TRBJ1-1,CASSLSGVEGTEAFF
few,TRBV6-2/TRBV6-3,TRBJ2-2,CASTTATSDSRNNTGELFF
many,TRBV7-9,TRBJ2-3,CASSLIPDRAPDTQYF
few,TRBV11-3,TRBJ2-3,CASSFESTDTQYF
few,TRBV7-6,TRBJ2-6,CASSLTVGRSSGANVLTF
-,TRBV6-2/TRBV6-3,TRBJ2-3,CASEASDTSTDTQYF
few,TRBV7-9,TRBJ1-1,CASSRTQVGLNTEAFF
many,TRBV7-8,TRBJ2-7,CASSLGWDSSYEQYF
few,TRBV27,TRBJ2-7,CASSLGWDSPYEQYF
-,TRBV2,TRBJ1-1,CARRDPNTEAFF
many,TRBV7-2,TRBJ2-5,CASSLLREKETQYF
few,TRBV15,TRBJ1-2,CATSRDLDDYGYTF
-,TRBV20-1,TRBJ2-1,CSATRNPSSDEQFF
few,TRBV7-6,TRBJ1-2,CASSFLKSSADPRSGYTF
-,TRBV10-3,TRBJ1-5,CAISEWDRGNQPQHF
-,TRBV3-1,TRBJ2-3,CASSQDHSAGGPVDTQYF
few,TRBV7-9,TRBJ1-4,CASRSTGATNEKLFF
few,TRBV6-2/TRBV6-3,TRBJ2-1,CASGVLDNEQFF
-,TRBV12-3/TRBV12-4,TRBJ1-3,CASIPGLDTIYF
few,TRBV2,TRBJ2-7,CASRDSPYEQYF
-,TRBV27,TRBJ1-6,CASSLIGGRNSPLHF
few,TRBV7-6,TRBJ2-3,CASSFRDRGWSDTQYF
few,TRBV9,TRBJ1-1,CASSVTGDNTEAFF
-,TRBV4-1,TRBJ1-1,CASSQQMFTGGTEAFF
-,TRBV2,TRBJ1-2,CASLFLHDREGYGYTF
few,TRBV29-1,TRBJ2-3,CSLFQQDTQYF
few,TRBV7-9,TRBJ1-4,CASSFGTATNEKLFF
few,TRBV9,TRBJ2-1,CASSSSGGAVDEQFF
-,TRBV6-2/TRBV6-3,TRBJ1-5,CATGLSLNQPQHF
-,TRBV2,TRBJ1-4,CASSEGTGEEKLFF
-,TRBV19,TRBJ2-2,CASSPGLADRRTGELFF
many,TRBV12-3/TRBV12-4,TRBJ1-2,CASSFGLGYTF
-,TRBV10-2,TRBJ2-7,CASSVRGFTGYEQYF
-,TRBV6-2/TRBV6-3,TRBJ1-1,CASSNVPGQGTPYTEAFF
few,TRBV6-1,TRBJ2-2,CASSEAFSGGELFF
few,TRBV11-3,TRBJ1-2,CASSWGQGMNYGYTF
-,TRBV2,TRBJ1-5,CASSEVQGEQPQHF
few,TRBV7-6,TRBJ1-3,CASSLDTYSGNTIYF
-,TRBV7-6,TRBJ1-4,CASSSTGGDGEKLFF
few,TRBV28,TRBJ1-5,CASSFGMVGPQHF
-,TRBV20-1,TRBJ2-6,CSARDRGQGVSGANVLTF
-,TRBV2,TRBJ1-5,CAIGAPPEGPQHF
many,TRBV12-3/TRBV12-4,TRBJ1-1,CASSPDRGVGTEAFF